Sequencing of this T cell receptor beta chain was carried out in a study of blood T cell repertoires in COVID-19. Study information: The United States, Italy and Spain supplied acute and convalescent COVID-19 samples. Sources were T cells, B-cell-depleted T cells, or PBMCs; the material itself was cDNA or gDNA.

Participants, about 18 to 90 years old, spanned more than 20 US areas. Donors in Cohort 3 counted as recovered after two negative PCRs, clearance, or symptom resolution. Data came from immunoSEQ multiplex PCR; TCRdb stores just in-frame clones and leaves some out. The table includes approximately 180,000 clones, 65% to 90% detected once. CDR1 is SQVTM and CDR2 is ANQGSEA in the germline V gene. Trimming at V came to 4 bases and at J to 6 bases, leaving 5 bases not matched to a gene. This CDR3 is 13 amino acids long. The clonotype was recovered from a man aged 50 or older who had recovered from COVID-19. Sequenced input: PBMCs or T cells enriched from blood (not recorded which). The chain recombines TRBV29-1 with TRBJ1-2; 10 nucleotides align to TRBD1. The CDR3 nucleotides read TGCAGCGTTGGGGTGACAGGGGGCAATGGCTACACCTTC. Amino acids: CSVGVTGGNGYTF.